This T cell receptor (beta chain) stems from a study of Ad26.COV2.S vaccination and SARS-CoV-2 variants. About the study: Into the muscle, Ad26.COV2.S was dosed once or twice, 56 days apart. Overall study findings and caveats: People given the vaccine had a wider spike-specific TCR breadth than placebo recipients did.

Regarding treatment: some 20 received Ad26.COV2.S at low or high dose, single or two shots; 5 received placebo; per-sample allocation not given. Each sample was drawn 63 days after the first injection (of vaccine or placebo). An 18-55-year-old adult in Boston served as donor. It was Wuhan-strain SARS-CoV-2 spike that the Ad26 vaccine vector expressed. As for this clone: The antigen is unknown.

TCRdb keeps only in-frame clones here, not all; method: immunoSEQ multiplex PCR. Altogether approximately 480,000 clones are present, around nine tenths being singletons, with the ten largest covering 10% to 15%. The CDR3 loop spans 15 amino acids. Germline CDR1 and CDR2: GTSNPN and SVGIG (reference sequence). V gave up 5 bases and J gave up 1 base, with 18 bases separating them. This material consisted of peripheral blood, taken in a trial of Ad26.COV2.S vaccine versus placebo. The sequence derives from a person between 18 and 65 years old who received the Ad26.COV2.S COVID-19 vaccine or a placebo. V gene TRBV30 combines with J gene TRBJ2-7; a weak D match, TRBD2 (6 bases). The CDR3 loop reads CAWESGGLNSYEQYF. Written as DNA, the CDR3 is TGTGCCTGGGAGTCTGGGGGACTCAATTCCTACGAGCAGTACTTC. Filled out from reference TRBV30 and TRBJ2-7, the complete variable domain reads SQTIHQWPATLVQPVGSPLSLECTVEGTSNPNLYWYRQAAGRGLQLLFYSVGIGQISSEVPQNLSASRPQDRQFILSSKKLLLSDSGFYLCAWESGGLNSYEQYFGPGTRLTVT.